This is a list of T cell receptor beta chains from one sample in a study of T cell repertoires in cytomegalovirus infection. TCRdb itself ran the reads through MiXCR, one entry per CDR3 protein. The profile shows roughly 310,000 distinct CDR3 sequences, about a sixth of them singletons. The sequenced sample consisted of PBMCs. These TCRs come from a human donor in good health (CMV status not recorded). Some clones in this sample may be carry-over from other donors' samples. Both conserved end residues are part of each CDR3. The D gene is left open where the match is weak. Clone size is stated in some rows and not others, as once, few, many or a class when expanded.

TRBJ2-3 | 18 | many | TRBV7-8 | TRBD2 | TGTGCCAGCAGCCAAACTAGCGGGGGTGCGGGTGGCACAGATACGCAGTATTTT | CASSQTSGGAGGTDTQYF
TRBJ1-4 | 15 | few | TRBV12-3/TRBV12-4 | TRBD1 | TGTGCCAGCAGGGGGGGGACAGTTCTCAGAGAAAAACTGTTTTTT | CASRGGTVLREKLFF
TRBJ1-2 | 12 | few | TRBV2 | . | TGTGCCAGCGCGGGGCAGATCTATGGCTACACCTTC | CASAGQIYGYTF
TRBJ2-5 | 16 | few | TRBV29-1 | TRBD2 | TGCAGCGTTGATCGGCTAGCGGGGGGTGGAGTCGAGACCCAGTACTTC | CSVDRLAGGGVETQYF
TRBJ2-5 | 14 | many | TRBV7-2 | . | TGTGCCAGCAGCTTAGGGGGACAAAAAGAGACCCAGTACTTC | CASSLGGQKETQYF
TRBJ2-2 | 17 | . | TRBV7-6 | . | TGTGCCAGCAGCCCGGACGGGCTAGCCTGGAACACCGGGGAGCTGTTTTTT | CASSPDGLAWNTGELFF
TRBJ2-5 | 18 | many | TRBV7-6 | TRBD2 | TGTGCCAGCAGCTTAAGGACTAGCGGGGGGCCAGTTGGGGAGACCCAGTACTTC | CASSLRTSGGPVGETQYF
TRBJ1-1 | 16 | many | TRBV4-2 | . | TGTGCCAGCAGCCAATCCGGGACTGGTATAAACACTGAAGCTTTCTTT | CASSQSGTGINTEAFF
TRBJ1-1 | 16 | . | TRBV6-5 | TRBD1 | TGTGCCAGCACCCCGGGACAGGGGGAGATGAACACTGAAGCTTTCTTT | CASTPGQGEMNTEAFF
TRBJ2-4 | 15 | few | TRBV28 | . | TGTGCCAGCAGTTTACCCCCTTGGGGCAAAAACATTCAGTACTTC | CASSLPPWGKNIQYF
TRBJ2-2 | 16 | . | TRBV2 | . | TGTGCCAGCAGTGAACTCGGGGATCTGGACACCGGGGAGCTGTTTTTT | CASSELGDLDTGELFF